The next 21 T cell receptor beta chains were all read from a single sample in a study of T cells in Graves' hyperthyroidism and ophthalmopathy. What was amplified from RNA transcripts were TCR beta CDR3 regions. A set of HTBI primers served as the primers for a first-round RT-PCR of the TCR CDR3. TCRdb reprocessed the multiplex PCR reads via MiXCR and lists one record per CDR3 protein. The table shows more than 550,000 distinct CDR3 sequences, with 45% occurring only once. The sequencing input was peripheral blood or thyroid tissue (not recorded which). The receptors derive from an adult man with Graves' disease, either hyperthyroidism or ophthalmopathy (not recorded which).

In the case of this clonotype: Its ends do not fully match the called genes, so a read error is possible. V and J are TRBV10-2 and TRBJ1-5, with D unclear. The CDR3 runs 14 residues. The germline CDR1 and CDR2 sequences are WSHSY and SAAADI. The CDR3 DNA sequence: TGTGCCAGCAGTTGGGGTCCCGGGAATCAGCCCCAGCATTTT. It codes for CASSWGPGNQPQHF.

The J gene is TRBJ1-1, the V gene TRBV7-9; TRBD1 matches at 8 bases. There are 15 residues in the CDR3. Per germline, CDR1 SEHNR and CDR2 FQNEAQ (reference sequence). V was pared by 6 bases and J by 0 bases, with 6 bases of the junction left unmatched. The DNA for the CDR3 is TGTGCCAGCAGTTTCCACAGGGGGATGAACACTGAAGCTTTCTTT. Translating gives CASSFHRGMNTEAFF.

This clonotype was counted only a few times. The chain combines TRBV12-3 or TRBV12-4 with TRBJ1-1, with 8 bases fitting TRBD1. This CDR3 region has 15 residues. J lost 4 bases, V lost 3 bases, and 7 bases had no gene match. The CDR3 bases are TGTGCCAGCAGTTTGACAGGGGCTTGGGGCACTGAAGCTTTCTTT. Translated: CASSLTGAWGTEAFF.

In this sample, this clonotype turned up a few times. V usage is TRBV19 and J usage is TRBJ1-6, with 9 bases aligning to TRBD1. V shed 6 bases and J 7 bases; nucleotides not matched to a gene: 10. CDR1 is LNHDA, CDR2 SQIVND, per germline (reference sequence). The CDR3 covers 16 residues. The DNA for the CDR3 is TGTGCCAGTAGAAGATCCGGGACAGGGAAGAATTCACCCCTCCACTTT. This encodes CASRRSGTGKNSPLHF.

The J gene is TRBJ2-7, the V gene TRBV14; TRBD1 agrees at 9 bases. Germline CDR1 reads SGHDN; CDR2 reads FVKESK. The CDR3 has 17 amino acids. V shed 0 bases and J 5 bases; nucleotides not matched to a gene: 11. CDR3 amino acids: CASSQDAFGTGSNEQYF. The CDR3 DNA sequence: TGTGCCAGCAGCCAAGATGCCTTTGGGACAGGGTCAAACGAGCAGTACTTC. The whole variable domain, filled in from reference TRBV14 and TRBJ2-7, reads EAGVTQFPSHSVIEKGQTVTLRCDPISGHDNLYWYRRVMGKEIKFLLHFVKESKQDESGMPNNRFLAERTGGTYSTLKVQPAELEDSGVYFCASSQDAFGTGSNEQYFGPGTRLTVT.

The chain combines TRBV6-1 with TRBJ1-2, with D possibly being TRBD1 (6 bases). Germline-derived CDR1 and CDR2 are MNHNS and SASEGT. The CDR3 has 14 residues. V shed 4 bases and J shed 7 bases, with 16 bases lying between them. The CDR3 protein is CASSVARGGSGYTF. CDR3 nucleotides: TGTGCCAGCAGTGTAGCCAGGGGAGGAAGTGGCTACACCTTC.

The chain recombines TRBV29-1 with TRBJ1-2, with 8 bases that match TRBD1. V gave up 8 bases and J gave up 3 bases; unmatched junction bases: 5. The CDR3 is 12 residues long. From germline, CDR1 is SQVTM and CDR2 ANQGSEA. CDR3 in DNA: TGCAGCAGGGAACAGGGGGACTATGGCTACACCTTC. It specifies CSREQGDYGYTF.

The chain is built from TRBV15 and TRBJ2-5; maybe TRBD2 (6 bases). Trimming pared 2 bases from V and 0 bases from J, leaving 10 bases between. Germline CDR1 is LNHNV and CDR2 is YYDKDF (reference sequence). The CDR3 contains 15 residues. The CDR3, as DNA: TGTGCCACCAGCAGAAACCGGAGGGACCAAGAGACCCAGTACTTC. Protein product: CATSRNRRDQETQYF.

For this clonotype: This could be a read error, since a much larger clone is one nucleotide away. The chain joins TRBV29-1 to TRBJ1-2; D is unresolved. Germline CDR1 reads SQVTM; CDR2 reads ANQGSEA. This CDR3 has 13 amino acids. CDR3 nucleotides: TGCAGCGTTATTGTCAGCGGTGAATATGACTACACCTTC. Its protein is CSVIVSGEYDYTF.

To note about this clonotype: This may come from a read error, since a much larger clone is one base off. V gene TRBV7-6 combines with J gene TRBJ2-7; unclear D gene. The CDR3 runs to 17 residues. Germline-derived CDR1 and CDR2 are SGHVS and FNYEAQ. CDR3 nucleotide sequence: TGTGCCAGCAGCTTATCTGGTAGCCCGAGACATGGGCACGAGCAGTCCTTC. Translated: CASSLSGSPRHGHEQSF.

This sequence joins TRBV9 and TRBJ1-1; 8 nucleotides agree with TRBD1. The V and J ends lost 4 bases and 6 bases, in that order; junction bases with no gene match: 5. This CDR3 has 13 amino acids. CDR1 is SGDLS and CDR2 is YYNGEE in the germline V gene. CDR3 DNA sequence: TGTGCCAGCAGCCCCACACAGGGGGCTGAAGCTTTCTTT. Translated, it gives CASSPTQGAEAFF.

This clonotype was observed a few times. J is TRBJ2-7 and V is TRBV20-1; 11 bases match TRBD2. Germline assignment: CDR1 DFQATT and CDR2 SNEGSKA (reference sequence). The CDR3 loop spans 15 amino acids. Trimming cost V 2 bases and J 7 bases; bases outside gene matches: 10. Here the CDR3 DNA reads TGCAGTGCTAGAACACCACTAGCGGGGGCCCCGGAGCAGTACTTC. Residues: CSARTPLAGAPEQYF.

This clonotype was counted at least ten times. This chain uses TRBV29-1 with TRBJ1-4; D is uncertain. Germline CDR1 reads SQVTM; CDR2 reads ANQGSEA. This CDR3 contains 14 residues. V lost 6 bases and J 2 bases, leaving 13 bases between the germline ends. CDR3 residues: CSVRRGSTNEKLFF. The CDR3 DNA sequence: TGCAGCGTCCGGCGGGGATCCACTAATGAAAAACTGTTTTTT.

This chain links TRBV6-1 with TRBJ1-2, with 10 bases aligning to TRBD1. Germline V gene data show CDR1 as MNHNS and CDR2 as SASEGT. J was trimmed by 4 bases and V by 6 bases; bases with no gene match: 11. The CDR3 has 16 residues. The CDR3 bases are TGTGCCAGCAGGCACACGGGGACAGGGGCTAGCTATGGCTACACCTTC. As protein: CASRHTGTGASYGYTF.

V usage is TRBV7-3 and J usage is TRBJ1-2, with a weak D call TRBD1 (5 bases). V shed 5 bases and J shed 6 bases, with 19 bases lying between them. The CDR3 length is 15 residues. Germline CDR1 reads SGHTA; CDR2 reads FQGTGA. The DNA for the CDR3 is TGTGCCAGCAGCCGTAATCCACAGGTCCTCGATGGCTACACCTTC. Its translation: CASSRNPQVLDGYTF.

The rearrangement joins TRBV19 to TRBJ1-5, with 7 positions matching TRBD1. The J segment lost 3 bases and the V segment lost 5 bases, leaving 10 bases of the junction unmatched. The germline V gene has CDR1 LNHDA and CDR2 SQIVND (reference sequence). The CDR3 runs 16 residues. Written as DNA, the CDR3 is TGTGCCAGTAGTTCCTCACAGGGGAATGTCAATCAGCCCCAGCATTTT. The encoded protein is CASSSSQGNVNQPQHF.

The rearrangement uses TRBV20-1 and TRBJ2-7; the match to TRBD1 covers 7 bases. This CDR3 is 13 amino acids long. CDR1 and CDR2 (germline): DFQATT, SNEGSKA (reference sequence). V shed 3 bases, J shed 0 bases, and the junction held 2 bases outside the gene matches. The DNA for the CDR3 is TGCAGTGCTAGTAGGGGGCCCTCCTACGAGCAGTACTTC. Its translation is CSASRGPSYEQYF.

This clonotype was found many times. The gene calls are TRBV2 and TRBJ1-2; D unclear. Germline CDR1 SNHLY, CDR2 FYNNEI. The CDR3 is made up of 12 amino acids. V dropped 7 bases and J dropped 3 bases, with 9 bases sitting between them. The CDR3 reads CASTRRDYGYTF. The CDR3 DNA reads as TGTGCCAGCACCCGACGAGACTATGGCTACACCTTC.

This clonotype was seen ten or more times. The chain is built from TRBV7-2 and TRBJ1-6; tentative D call: TRBD1 (5 bases). V was pared by 11 bases and J by 8 bases, with 19 bases between. Per the germline V gene, CDR1 is SGHTA and CDR2 is FQGNSA. This CDR3 spans 14 amino acids. CDR3 loop: CAAGAGRIDSPLHF. In DNA form, the CDR3 reads TGTGCCGCCGGGGCAGGGCGGATTGATTCACCCCTCCACTTT.

This clonotype was found many times. This chain joins TRBV24-1 and TRBJ1-4, with a tentative D call TRBD1 (5 bases). The ends were cut back, 3 bases at V and 3 bases at J, with 10 bases in the middle. CDR3 length: 15 amino acids. Germline CDR1 is KGHDR and CDR2 is SFDVKD. In DNA form, the CDR3 reads TGTGCCACCAGTGATCCCAGGGAGGCTAATGAAAAACTGTTTTTT. It specifies CATSDPREANEKLFF.

The chain joins TRBV20-1 to TRBJ2-5; 8 positions match TRBD1. This CDR3 has 12 amino acids. Germline V gene lookup returns CDR1 DFQATT and CDR2 SNEGSKA (reference sequence). Trimming cost V 6 bases and J 5 bases; bases outside gene matches: 5. CDR3 in amino acids: CSARRDRETQYF. In DNA form, the CDR3 reads TGCAGTGCCCGCCGGGACAGGGAGACCCAGTACTTC.